Sequencing of this T cell receptor (beta chain) was carried out in a study of blood T cell repertoires in COVID-19. The CDR3 is 15 residues long. V gave up 1 base and J gave up 0 bases, with 7 bases separating them. Germline assignment: CDR1 LGHDT and CDR2 YNNKEL (reference sequence). Libraries were prepared by immunoSEQ multiplex PCR; TCRdb keeps only in-frame clonotypes and omits some of them. Here the sample spans around 28,000 clones, approximately 83% being singletons. Material: peripheral blood. The chain carries TRBV3-1 (or the pseudogene TRBV3-2) and TRBJ1-5; D uncertain. The receptor was isolated from a woman at least 80 years old with COVID-19, enrolled during active disease. The CDR3 bases are TGTGCCAGCAGCCAAGGGCATAATAGCAATCAGCCCCAGCATTTT. Translated: CASSQGHNSNQPQHF.